These T cell receptor beta chains were read from a single sample in a study of response to subunit inactivated influenza vaccine. One entry per CDR3 protein results from TCRdb running MiXCR on the RT-PCR reads. Of 650,000 to 800,000 distinct CDR3 sequences in the sample, around 18% were seen once. This sample comprised PBMCs from blood, obtained 5 days after vaccination. The receptors come from a man in his fifties who received an inactivated influenza vaccine. The CDR3 runs from the conserved cysteine through the conserved F or W. The D gene is left open where the match is weak. The listing skips clone size in some rows; elsewhere it reads once, few, many or a size class.

v_gene,d_gene,abundance,j_gene,CDR3nt,CDR3aa
TRBV7-9,.,few,TRBJ1-4,TGTGCCAGCAGCCGTCAGACGTCAACTAATGAAAAACTGTTTTTT,CASSRQTSTNEKLFF
TRBV2,.,.,TRBJ2-7,TGTGCCAGCAGTGACATCGGCGGGTCCTCCTACGAGCAGTACTTC,CASSDIGGSSYEQYF
TRBV20-1,.,.,TRBJ1-2,TGCAGTGCTAGAGATTGGGCGGGTGAGGGTGGCTACACCTTC,CSARDWAGEGGYTF
TRBV4-2,TRBD1,few,TRBJ2-2,TGTGCCAGCAGCCAAGATTGGAGACAGGGGGCCGGGGAGCTGTTTTTT,CASSQDWRQGAGELFF
TRBV29-1,.,few,TRBJ1-2,TGCAGGCCGATCGCCCCAAGACGGGGCTTCTATGGCTACACCTTC,CRPIAPRRGFYGYTF
TRBV7-9,TRBD1,.,TRBJ2-3,TGTGCCAGCAGCTTCGGACAGGGACCAGATACGCAGTATTTT,CASSFGQGPDTQYF
TRBV10-3,TRBD2,.,TRBJ2-7,TGTGCCATCAGTGACGGGGGGCTTGCTAGCGGGGGCAACCACTACGAGCAGTACTTC,CAISDGGLASGGNHYEQYF
TRBV9,TRBD2,many,TRBJ2-1,TGTGCCAGCAGCGCCGCCGGGACTAGCCACAGTGAGCAGTTCTTC,CASSAAGTSHSEQFF
TRBV7-9,TRBD1,.,TRBJ2-7,TGTGCCAGCAGCCTCCCCCGGACAGGGGGCTCCTACGAGCAGTACTTC,CASSLPRTGGSYEQYF
TRBV5-1,TRBD2,few,TRBJ2-1,TGCGCCAGCAGCCCGACCGGGACTAGTCCAAATGAGCAGTTCTTC,CASSPTGTSPNEQFF
TRBV5-1,TRBD1,many,TRBJ2-7,TGCGCCAGCAGCAGGGAGACAGGGGCTTCCCTTACCTACGAGCAGTACTTC,CASSRETGASLTYEQYF
TRBV28,TRBD1,.,TRBJ2-5,TGTGCCAGCAGTGCCCGACAGGGGGCTGAGGAGACCCAGTACTTC,CASSARQGAEETQYF
TRBV27,TRBD2,once,TRBJ2-5,TGTGCCAGCTGTTCCACTCTAGCGGGATTTGAGACCCAGTACTTC,CASCSTLAGFETQYF
TRBV5-1,TRBD1,few,TRBJ1-1,TGCGCCAGCAGCTTGGGGCTAGGAACAGGGGAATGGACTGAAGCTTTCTTT,CASSLGLGTGEWTEAFF
TRBV11-1,.,few,TRBJ2-3,TGTGCCAGCAGCTTAGTCCCCGCTTTTCAGCGGCCCAATGATACGCAGTATTTT,CASSLVPAFQRPNDTQYF
TRBV12-3/TRBV12-4,TRBD1,few,TRBJ2-6,TGTGCCAGCAGACCTCCGGGACAGCTATCTGGGGCCAACGTCCTGACTTTC,CASRPPGQLSGANVLTF
TRBV7-2,TRBD2,.,TRBJ2-7,TGTGCCAGCAGCTTAGGTAGCGGGGCCAGAATCGGCGAGCAGTACTTC,CASSLGSGARIGEQYF
TRBV7-8,TRBD1,.,TRBJ1-4,TGTGCCAGCAGCTTAGCGAGACAGGGGCTTAATGAAAAACTGTTTTTT,CASSLARQGLNEKLFF
TRBV12-3/TRBV12-4,.,.,TRBJ2-2,TGTGCCAGCAGTGAACAGGGCGGGGAGCTGTTTTTT,CASSEQGGELFF
TRBV4-3,TRBD2,.,TRBJ2-7,TGCGCCAGCAGCCAAGATCCGACTAGCGGGCTCTACGAGCAGTACTTC,CASSQDPTSGLYEQYF
TRBV9,TRBD2,.,TRBJ2-3,TGTGCCAGCAGCGGGGGAGGGCAGGCAAGCACAGATACGCAGTATTTT,CASSGGGQASTDTQYF